A selection of T cell receptor beta chains follows, all from one sample in a study of blood T cell repertoires in COVID-19. Using immunoSEQ multiplex PCR, the repertoire was profiled, and TCRdb retains in-frame clones only, with some absent. The table records about 110,000 clones, 85% to 90% of them present only once. The sequenced material came from peripheral blood. These receptors all stem from a human donor in a cohort sampled during active COVID-19. The CDR3 runs from the conserved cysteine through the conserved F or W. The D gene is left open where the match is weak. Rows give clone size only sometimes, using once, few, many, or a class for an expanded clone.

D gene: .; clone size: .; V gene: TRBV2; J gene: TRBJ2-3; CDR3 protein: CASTVITDTQYF; CDR3 DNA: TGTGCCAGCACGGTCATCACAGATACGCAGTATTTT
D gene: TRBD2; clone size: .; V gene: TRBV7-3; J gene: TRBJ2-1; CDR3 protein: CASSLRPGLGAEQFF; CDR3 DNA: TGTGCCAGCAGCCTGCGTCCGGGACTAGGTGCTGAGCAGTTCTTC
D gene: TRBD1; clone size: .; V gene: TRBV3-1/TRBV3-2; J gene: TRBJ1-1; CDR3 protein: CASSQANRGTEAFF; CDR3 DNA: TGTGCCAGCAGCCAAGCGAACAGGGGAACTGAAGCTTTCTTT
D gene: .; clone size: .; V gene: TRBV4-3; J gene: TRBJ2-2; CDR3 protein: CASSQDRPGELFF; CDR3 DNA: TGCGCCAGCAGCCAAGACAGGCCCGGGGAGCTGTTTTTT
D gene: .; clone size: .; V gene: TRBV5-8; J gene: TRBJ1-1; CDR3 protein: CASSPGTPPGAFF; CDR3 DNA: TGTGCCAGCAGCCCAGGGACTCCCCCAGGGGCTTTCTTT
D gene: .; clone size: .; V gene: TRBV28; J gene: TRBJ2-7; CDR3 protein: CASSYSGGSYEQYF; CDR3 DNA: TGTGCCAGCAGTTACTCAGGGGGGTCCTACGAGCAGTACTTC
D gene: .; clone size: .; V gene: TRBV6-2/TRBV6-3; J gene: TRBJ2-7; CDR3 protein: CASSYSGGEQYF; CDR3 DNA: TGTGCCAGCAGTTACTCCGGGGGAGAGCAGTACTTC
D gene: TRBD2; clone size: .; V gene: TRBV5-1; J gene: TRBJ2-7; CDR3 protein: CASSLTGTSGSKQYF; CDR3 DNA: TGCGCCAGCAGCTTAACCGGGACTAGCGGCTCCAAGCAGTACTTC
D gene: .; clone size: .; V gene: TRBV4-1; J gene: TRBJ1-1; CDR3 protein: CASSQTPSLLGLDTEAFF; CDR3 DNA: TGCGCCAGCAGCCAAACCCCCTCCCTGTTGGGCCTCGACACTGAAGCTTTCTTT
D gene: .; clone size: .; V gene: TRBV28; J gene: TRBJ1-5; CDR3 protein: CASSPTTGNNQPQHF; CDR3 DNA: TGTGCCAGCAGTCCCACCACAGGAAACAATCAGCCCCAGCATTTT
D gene: .; clone size: .; V gene: TRBV27; J gene: TRBJ1-2; CDR3 protein: CASSLTRAGSLGYTF; CDR3 DNA: TGTGCCAGCAGTTTAACCCGGGCGGGTTCGCTTGGCTACACCTTC
D gene: TRBD2; clone size: .; V gene: TRBV6-4; J gene: TRBJ2-1; CDR3 protein: CASSDTGLAGEQFF; CDR3 DNA: TGTGCCAGCAGTGACACCGGACTAGCTGGTGAGCAGTTCTTC
D gene: .; clone size: .; V gene: TRBV19; J gene: TRBJ2-7; CDR3 protein: CASSISKVDFYEQYF; CDR3 DNA: TGTGCCAGTAGTATCTCTAAAGTCGACTTCTACGAGCAGTACTTC
D gene: .; clone size: .; V gene: TRBV9; J gene: TRBJ1-1; CDR3 protein: CASSVVPRTEAFF; CDR3 DNA: TGTGCCAGCAGCGTAGTACCTAGGACAGAAGCTTTCTTT
D gene: .; clone size: .; V gene: TRBV7-9; J gene: TRBJ2-4; CDR3 protein: CASSPWGGKNIQYF; CDR3 DNA: TGTGCCAGCTCCCCCTGGGGCGGCAAAAACATTCAGTACTTC
D gene: .; clone size: .; V gene: TRBV29-1; J gene: TRBJ1-3; CDR3 protein: CSVSFSGNTIYF; CDR3 DNA: TGCAGCGTTTCTTTCTCTGGAAACACCATATATTTT
D gene: .; clone size: .; V gene: TRBV11-2; J gene: TRBJ1-3; CDR3 protein: CASSMGGFGNTIYF; CDR3 DNA: TGTGCCAGCAGCATGGGGGGTTTTGGAAACACCATATATTTT
D gene: TRBD1; clone size: .; V gene: TRBV25-1; J gene: TRBJ2-3; CDR3 protein: CASSDRHRGGSTDTQYF; CDR3 DNA: TGTGCCAGCAGTGACCGACACAGGGGTGGAAGCACAGATACGCAGTATTTT
D gene: TRBD1; clone size: .; V gene: TRBV10-3; J gene: TRBJ2-3; CDR3 protein: CAISTRQGASDTQYF; CDR3 DNA: TGTGCCATCAGTACCAGACAGGGGGCCTCAGATACGCAGTATTTT
D gene: .; clone size: once; V gene: TRBV5-1; J gene: TRBJ2-1; CDR3 protein: CASSPQWASNVRRNEQFF; CDR3 DNA: TGCGCCAGCAGCCCCCAGTGGGCTAGCAACGTCCGTCGGAATGAGCAGTTCTTC
D gene: .; clone size: .; V gene: TRBV10-3; J gene: TRBJ1-4; CDR3 protein: CATQRDGNEKLFF; CDR3 DNA: TGTGCCACCCAGCGGGACGGGAATGAAAAACTGTTTTTT
D gene: TRBD1; clone size: .; V gene: TRBV2; J gene: TRBJ1-2; CDR3 protein: CASRDRVYGYTF; CDR3 DNA: TGTGCCAGCAGAGACAGGGTCTATGGCTACACCTTC
D gene: TRBD1; clone size: .; V gene: TRBV24-1; J gene: TRBJ2-5; CDR3 protein: CATSDYGQGETQYF; CDR3 DNA: TGTGCCACCAGTGATTACGGACAGGGAGAGACCCAGTACTTC
D gene: TRBD1; clone size: once; V gene: TRBV2; J gene: TRBJ1-1; CDR3 protein: CASSRDRGEAFF; CDR3 DNA: TGTGCCAGCAGCAGAGACAGGGGTGAAGCTTTCTTT
D gene: .; clone size: .; V gene: TRBV5-1; J gene: TRBJ2-7; CDR3 protein: CASSLQGYEQYF; CDR3 DNA: TGCGCCAGCAGCCTCCAGGGTTACGAGCAGTACTTC
D gene: .; clone size: few; V gene: TRBV2; J gene: TRBJ2-7; CDR3 protein: CASSEISARSKEQYF; CDR3 DNA: TGTGCCAGCAGTGAAATTAGTGCGCGGTCGAAGGAGCAGTACTTC
D gene: .; clone size: .; V gene: TRBV5-1; J gene: TRBJ2-7; CDR3 protein: CASILSYEQYF; CDR3 DNA: TGCGCCAGCATCCTCTCCTACGAGCAGTACTTC
D gene: TRBD1; clone size: once; V gene: TRBV18; J gene: TRBJ1-1; CDR3 protein: CASSRGQGGTEAFF; CDR3 DNA: TGTGCCAGCTCACGGGGACAGGGCGGCACTGAAGCTTTCTTT
D gene: TRBD2; clone size: .; V gene: TRBV24-1; J gene: TRBJ2-1; CDR3 protein: CATSDFGGRGYNEQFF; CDR3 DNA: TGTGCCACCAGTGATTTCGGCGGGAGGGGCTACAATGAGCAGTTCTTC
D gene: TRBD1; clone size: .; V gene: TRBV3-1/TRBV3-2; J gene: TRBJ1-1; CDR3 protein: CASSRTGGVTEAFF; CDR3 DNA: TGTGCCAGCAGCCGAACAGGGGGGGTCACTGAAGCTTTCTTT
D gene: TRBD2; clone size: .; V gene: TRBV14; J gene: TRBJ2-1; CDR3 protein: CASSRLAGNNNEQFF; CDR3 DNA: TGTGCCAGCAGCCGACTAGCGGGAAATAACAATGAGCAGTTCTTC
D gene: TRBD2; clone size: .; V gene: TRBV20-1; J gene: TRBJ2-4; CDR3 protein: CSAPSGNIQYF; CDR3 DNA: TGCAGTGCCCCTAGCGGAAACATTCAGTACTTC
D gene: .; clone size: .; V gene: TRBV7-2; J gene: TRBJ1-1; CDR3 protein: CASSLVSRVVKNTEAFF; CDR3 DNA: TGTGCCAGCAGCTTAGTTTCTCGGGTCGTGAAAAACACTGAAGCTTTCTTT
D gene: TRBD1; clone size: .; V gene: TRBV24-1; J gene: TRBJ1-5; CDR3 protein: CATSDPRQGSGQPQHF; CDR3 DNA: TGTGCCACCAGTGACCCTCGACAGGGATCGGGACAGCCCCAGCATTTT
D gene: .; clone size: .; V gene: TRBV6-6; J gene: TRBJ1-5; CDR3 protein: CASSYEGVGQPQHF; CDR3 DNA: TGTGCCAGCAGTTACGAAGGGGTAGGTCAGCCCCAGCATTTT
D gene: TRBD2; clone size: .; V gene: TRBV3-1/TRBV3-2; J gene: TRBJ2-3; CDR3 protein: CASSPPGTRRGYF; CDR3 DNA: TGTGCCAGCAGCCCGCCCGGGACTAGGCGGGGGTATTTT
D gene: .; clone size: .; V gene: TRBV4-1; J gene: TRBJ2-5; CDR3 protein: CASSQDGGSQETQYF; CDR3 DNA: TGCGCCAGCAGCCAAGATGGGGGCAGCCAAGAGACCCAGTACTTC
D gene: TRBD2; clone size: .; V gene: TRBV5-1; J gene: TRBJ2-1; CDR3 protein: CASRSGLADNEQFF; CDR3 DNA: TGCGCCAGCAGGTCGGGACTAGCGGACAATGAGCAGTTCTTC
D gene: TRBD1; clone size: .; V gene: TRBV4-1; J gene: TRBJ2-7; CDR3 protein: CASSQVRQGSYEQYF; CDR3 DNA: TGCGCCAGCAGCCAAGTTCGACAGGGGAGCTACGAGCAGTACTTC
D gene: .; clone size: .; V gene: TRBV21-1; J gene: TRBJ1-5; CDR3 protein: CASSKYGGTADPLYSNQPQHF; CDR3 DNA: TGTGCCAGCAGCAAATATGGCGGGACTGCGGATCCGTTATATAGCAATCAGCCCCAGCATTTT
D gene: TRBD2; clone size: .; V gene: TRBV7-2; J gene: TRBJ2-7; CDR3 protein: CASTQETSGNYEQYF; CDR3 DNA: TGTGCCAGCACCCAGGAGACTAGCGGCAACTACGAGCAGTACTTC
D gene: TRBD2; clone size: .; V gene: TRBV19; J gene: TRBJ2-3; CDR3 protein: CASSIERMTSGRWTDTQYF; CDR3 DNA: TGTGCCAGTAGTATAGAACGGATGACTAGCGGGAGGTGGACAGATACGCAGTATTTT
D gene: .; clone size: few; V gene: TRBV5-6; J gene: TRBJ2-1; CDR3 protein: CASSHPPNPYNEQFF; CDR3 DNA: TGTGCCAGCAGCCACCCGCCTAACCCCTACAATGAGCAGTTCTTC
D gene: .; clone size: .; V gene: TRBV7-2; J gene: TRBJ2-6; CDR3 protein: CASSWGPGANVLTF; CDR3 DNA: TGTGCCAGCAGTTGGGGGCCTGGGGCCAACGTCCTGACTTTC
D gene: TRBD2; clone size: .; V gene: TRBV6-6; J gene: TRBJ2-1; CDR3 protein: CASTPGGSRYNEQFF; CDR3 DNA: TGTGCCAGCACCCCGGGCGGGAGTCGCTACAATGAGCAGTTCTTC
D gene: .; clone size: .; V gene: TRBV6-5; J gene: TRBJ2-7; CDR3 protein: CASSYSQGGYEQYF; CDR3 DNA: TGTGCCAGCAGTTACTCACAGGGTGGCTACGAGCAGTACTTC
D gene: TRBD1; clone size: .; V gene: TRBV18; J gene: TRBJ2-2; CDR3 protein: CASSPRTGANTGELFF; CDR3 DNA: TGTGCCAGCTCACCTCGGACAGGTGCGAACACCGGGGAGCTGTTTTTT
D gene: .; clone size: once; V gene: TRBV21-1; J gene: TRBJ2-7; CDR3 protein: CASEPTGIGVYEQYF; CDR3 DNA: TGTGCCAGCGAACCGACAGGGATCGGCGTCTACGAGCAGTACTTC
D gene: .; clone size: .; V gene: TRBV6-5; J gene: TRBJ1-3; CDR3 protein: CASSQGGVGNTIYF; CDR3 DNA: TGTGCCAGCAGCCAGGGAGGAGTTGGAAACACCATATATTTT
D gene: TRBD2; clone size: .; V gene: TRBV4-2; J gene: TRBJ2-7; CDR3 protein: CASSQDLAGDYEQYF; CDR3 DNA: TGTGCCAGCAGCCAAGATTTGGCGGGAGACTACGAGCAGTACTTC